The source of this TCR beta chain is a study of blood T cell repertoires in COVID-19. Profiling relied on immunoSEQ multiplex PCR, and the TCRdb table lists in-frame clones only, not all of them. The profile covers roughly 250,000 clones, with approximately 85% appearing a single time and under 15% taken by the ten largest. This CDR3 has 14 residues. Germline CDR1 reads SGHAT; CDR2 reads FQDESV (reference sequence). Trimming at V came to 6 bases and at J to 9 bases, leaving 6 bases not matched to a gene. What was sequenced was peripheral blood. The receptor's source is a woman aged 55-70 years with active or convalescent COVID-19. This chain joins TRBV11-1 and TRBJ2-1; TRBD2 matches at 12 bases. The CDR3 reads CASRLAGGPVEQFF. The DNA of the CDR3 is TGTGCCAGCAGGCTAGCGGGGGGGCCGGTTGAGCAGTTCTTC.